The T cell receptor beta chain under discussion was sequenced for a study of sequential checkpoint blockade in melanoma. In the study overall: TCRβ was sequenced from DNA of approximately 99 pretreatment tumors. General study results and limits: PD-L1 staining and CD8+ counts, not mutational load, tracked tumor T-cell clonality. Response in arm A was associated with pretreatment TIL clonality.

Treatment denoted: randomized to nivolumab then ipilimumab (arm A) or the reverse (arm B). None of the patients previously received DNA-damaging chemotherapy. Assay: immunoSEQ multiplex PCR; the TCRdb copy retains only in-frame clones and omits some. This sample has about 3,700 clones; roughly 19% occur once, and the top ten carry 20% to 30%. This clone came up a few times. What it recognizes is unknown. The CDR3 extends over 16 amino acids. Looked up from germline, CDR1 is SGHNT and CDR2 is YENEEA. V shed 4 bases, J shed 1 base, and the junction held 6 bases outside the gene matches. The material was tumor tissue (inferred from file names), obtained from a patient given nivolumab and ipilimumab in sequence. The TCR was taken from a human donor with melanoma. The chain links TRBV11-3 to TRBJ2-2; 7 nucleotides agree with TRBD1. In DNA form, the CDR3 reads TGTGCCAGCAGCTGGGGGACAGCAGGGAACACCGGGGAGCTGTTTTTT. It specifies CASSWGTAGNTGELFF.